The 25 T cell receptor beta chains in this list originate from one sample, sequenced in a study of T cell responses to AZD1222 COVID-19 vaccine. Profiled with immunoSEQ multiplex PCR; TCRdb holds only in-frame clones, not every one. The repertoire holds approximately 140,000 clones, with 80% to 95% as singletons. The source material was peripheral blood, sampled on day 0 of MenACWY control vaccination. The receptors were gathered from an adult in good health.

This clone has more than one count but fewer than ten. The CDR3 bases are TGTGCCAGCAGCCGCTTTAGCGGGAGTTATGCTAATGAGCAGTTCTTC. Translated: CASSRFSGSYANEQFF. The chain uses TRBV3-1 (or the pseudogene TRBV3-2) and TRBJ2-1; 9 positions match TRBD2. The CDR3 length is 16 residues. Germline loops: CDR1 LGHDT, CDR2 YNNKEL (reference sequence). The V gene end was trimmed by 4 bases and the J gene end by 7 bases; junction bases not matched to a gene: 11.

This sequence joins TRBV27 and TRBJ2-1; D is unresolved. Germline V gives CDR1 MNHEY, CDR2 SMNVEV (reference sequence). The CDR3 loop spans 11 amino acids. Trimming left V 3 bases short and J 6 bases short, with 3 bases between. The CDR3 is CASSLGNEQFF. The DNA of the CDR3 is TGTGCCAGCAGTTTGGGCAATGAGCAGTTCTTC.

The V and J genes are TRBV3-1 (or the pseudogene TRBV3-2) and TRBJ2-7, with 7 bases lining up with TRBD2. In germline, CDR1 is LGHDT, CDR2 YNNKEL (reference sequence). After removal of 4 bases from V and 2 bases from J, the junction contained 8 bases not matched to a gene. The CDR3 covers 15 residues. The CDR3, as DNA: TGTGCCAGCAGCCCCCTGGGAGGGCCCCCCTACGAGCAGTACTTC. The encoded protein is CASSPLGGPPYEQYF.

The chain employs TRBV7-2 and TRBJ1-4; D is uncertain. V was pared by 4 bases and J by 7 bases, with 16 bases between. There are 15 residues in the CDR3. Germline V CDR1 and CDR2: SGHTA, FQGNSA. This chain's CDR3 is CASSSYRTASEKLFF. The CDR3 nucleotides read TGTGCCAGCAGCTCCTACCGGACCGCGAGTGAAAAACTGTTTTTT.

This sequence joins TRBV6-2 or TRBV6-3 and TRBJ1-5; D unclear. The CDR3 contains 17 residues. Germline assignment: CDR1 MNHEY and CDR2 SVGEGT. With 5 bases removed from V and 1 base from J, the gap between germline ends came to 18 bases. The CDR3 region is CASSHLKPGGSNQPQHF. CDR3 bases: TGTGCCAGCAGTCACCTAAAACCCGGCGGCAGCAATCAGCCCCAGCATTTT.

The chain employs TRBV12-3 or TRBV12-4 and TRBJ1-2; D perhaps matches TRBD1 (6 bases). The CDR3 runs 13 residues. Trimming shortened V by 6 bases and J by 2 bases, and 10 bases separated the two germline ends. CDR3 sequence (DNA): TGTGCCAGCAGCACCGGACAGAACTATGGCTACACCTTC. Translation: CASSTGQNYGYTF.

The chain combines TRBV6-5 with TRBJ1-3; D might be TRBD1 (6 bases). The CDR3 has 14 amino acids. Germline V gene sequence: CDR1 MNHEY, CDR2 SVGAGI. V dropped 6 bases and J dropped 3 bases, with 12 bases sitting between them. Here the CDR3 reads CASRPQGFGNTIYF. CDR3 in DNA: TGTGCCAGCAGGCCACAGGGTTTTGGAAACACCATATATTTT.

This rearrangement joins TRBV7-2 to TRBJ1-2; a possible D gene is TRBD1 (5 bases). The germline V and J ends were trimmed by 4 bases and 4 bases, with 13 bases remaining between them. This CDR3 comprises 14 residues. Germline values: CDR1 SGHTA, CDR2 FQGNSA. Written as DNA, the CDR3 is TGTGCCAGCAGCTCCGGGACGCAGACCTATGGCTACACCTTC. It translates to CASSSGTQTYGYTF.

This chain links TRBV20-1 with TRBJ1-4; D call uncertain. This CDR3 is built from 13 residues. CDR1 DFQATT and CDR2 SNEGSKA come from the germline V gene (reference sequence). V shed 3 bases and J shed 6 bases, with 11 bases lying between them. The CDR3 sequence is CSASQDVDEKLFF. The CDR3 bases are TGCAGTGCTAGTCAGGACGTCGATGAAAAACTGTTTTTT.

The chain combines TRBV5-1 with TRBJ2-1, with TRBD2 matching 11 bases. CDR1 SGHRS and CDR2 YFSETQ come from the germline V gene. Losses at the gene ends were 4 bases for V and 9 bases for J; bases not matched to a gene: 6. The CDR3 consists of 14 residues. The CDR3 nucleotides are TGCGCCAGCAGCGGAGGACTAGCGGGTCGTGAGCAGTTCTTC. This codes for CASSGGLAGREQFF. The variable domain in full, completed from reference TRBV5-1 and TRBJ2-1, reads KAGVTQTPRYLIKTRGQQVTLSCSPISGHRSVSWYQQTPGQGLQFLFEYFSETQRNKGNFPGRFSGRQFSNSRSEMNVSTLELGDSALYLCASSGGLAGREQFFGPGTRLTVL.

V gene TRBV6-5 combines with J gene TRBJ2-3; D is uncertain. The CDR3 loop spans 15 amino acids. The V end was cut by 5 bases, the J end by 7 bases, with 19 bases between. From germline, CDR1 is MNHEY and CDR2 SVGAGI. CDR3 sequence (DNA): TGTGCCAGCAGTCCCGCCACTTCCCTACTCAATACGCAGTATTTT. Amino acids: CASSPATSLLNTQYF.

V gene TRBV5-6 combines with J gene TRBJ1-1; D is perhaps TRBD1 (5 bases). Trimming cost V 6 bases and J 4 bases, with 16 bases left between them. Germline V gene data show CDR1 as SGHDT and CDR2 as YYEEEE. The CDR3 is 14 amino acids. This CDR3 reads CASKTGGRATEAFF. CDR3 coding DNA: TGTGCCAGCAAAACCGGGGGTAGGGCCACTGAAGCTTTCTTT.

V is TRBV28 and J is TRBJ1-2, with TRBD1 as a possible D gene (5 bases). From germline, CDR1 is MDHEN and CDR2 SYDVKM. The CDR3 loop spans 16 amino acids. V was clipped by 2 bases and J by 2 bases, with 15 bases between them. CDR3 coding DNA: TGTGCCAGCAGTTTACCGATGGGGGGACTGAACTATGGCTACACCTTC. It codes for CASSLPMGGLNYGYTF.

The CDR3 here is CASRARTAYEQYF. CDR3 coding DNA: TGTGCCAGCAGGGCAAGGACAGCCTACGAGCAGTACTTC. The chain has TRBV6-5 and TRBJ2-7; possible D gene TRBD1, 6 bases. Deletions cut 6 bases from V and 2 bases from J, with 11 bases between. The CDR3 extends over 13 amino acids. Germline V gene sequence: CDR1 MNHEY, CDR2 SVGAGI.

The chain uses TRBV19 and TRBJ1-5; D not resolved. Per germline, CDR1 LNHDA and CDR2 SQIVND (reference sequence). This CDR3 has 15 amino acids. The V gene lost 7 bases and the J gene lost 4 bases, with 17 bases spanning the gap. Written as DNA, the CDR3 is TGTGCCAGTACCCGATTCTCGGAAACGAATCAGCCCCAGCATTTT. Translating it yields CASTRFSETNQPQHF.

This chain joins TRBV6-5 and TRBJ1-1, with 8 bases that match TRBD1. This CDR3 comprises 12 residues. J lost 8 bases, V lost 9 bases, and 8 bases had no gene match. Germline CDR1 and CDR2: MNHEY and SVGAGI. The CDR3 sequence: CASTTGAPEAFF. Written as DNA, the CDR3 is TGTGCCAGTACGACAGGGGCGCCGGAAGCTTTCTTT.

This chain uses TRBV4-2 with TRBJ2-7; D gene ambiguous. The CDR3 sequence is 13 residues long. Deletions cut 0 bases from V and 7 bases from J, with 10 bases between. The V gene's germline CDR1 is LGHNA and CDR2 YNFKEQ. CDR3 in DNA: TGTGCCAGCAGCCAAGATCGTTCGCGGGAGCAGTACTTC. Translated: CASSQDRSREQYF.

The V and J genes are TRBV5-4 and TRBJ2-2; D is undetermined. The CDR3 contains 14 residues. CDR1 is SGHNT, CDR2 YYREEE, per germline (reference sequence). V gave up 3 bases and J gave up 3 bases, with 9 bases separating them. The CDR3 loop reads CASSSSTDTGELFF. The CDR3 nucleotides read TGTGCCAGCAGCTCCTCTACTGACACCGGGGAGCTGTTTTTT. The full variable domain, rest sourced from reference TRBV5-4 and TRBJ2-2, is ETGVTQSPTHLIKTRGQQVTLRCSSQSGHNTVSWYQQALGQGPQFIFQYYREEENGRGNFPPRFSGLQFPNYSSELNVNALELDDSALYLCASSSSTDTGELFFGEGSRLTVL.

The chain uses TRBV29-1 and TRBJ1-5; D is possibly TRBD1 (5 bases). V dropped 5 bases and J dropped 3 bases, with 14 bases sitting between them. The CDR3 contains 14 residues. Per the germline V gene, CDR1 is SQVTM and CDR2 is ANQGSEA. The CDR3: CSVRTRDPNQPQHF. The CDR3 coding sequence is TGCAGCGTTCGCACCCGGGACCCCAATCAGCCCCAGCATTTT.

The genes are TRBV7-2 and TRBJ1-5, with D unclear. The V end lost 5 bases, the J end lost 5 bases, and 7 bases lay between the germline ends. Germline V gives CDR1 SGHTA, CDR2 FQGNSA. The CDR3 sequence is 12 residues long. CDR3 in DNA: TGTGCCAGCAGCGATCCGGATCAGCCCCAGCATTTT. Translated, it gives CASSDPDQPQHF.

Concerning this clone itself: Other DNA sequences in this specimen translate into the identical CDR3. The rearrangement uses TRBV7-9 and TRBJ2-7; D not certain. CDR1 is SEHNR and CDR2 is FQNEAQ in the germline V gene (reference sequence). The CDR3 is made up of 13 amino acids. With 1 base removed from V and 2 bases from J, the gap between germline ends came to 6 bases. The CDR3 loop is CASSLDTTYEQYF. DNA for the CDR3: TGTGCCAGCAGCTTAGACACAACCTACGAGCAGTACTTC.

The CDR3 loop is CASSFRGQSTDTQYF. The CDR3, as DNA: TGCGCCAGCAGCTTTCGGGGACAGAGCACAGATACGCAGTATTTT. The chain carries TRBV5-1 and TRBJ2-3, with 7 bases that match TRBD1. From germline, CDR1 is SGHRS and CDR2 YFSETQ. There are 15 residues in the CDR3. V was clipped by 2 bases and J by 0 bases; unmatched bases: 3.

CDR3 residues: CASSYGGRGWPEAFF. As DNA, the CDR3 is TGTGCCAGCAGTTACGGAGGGAGGGGGTGGCCTGAAGCTTTCTTT. The gene calls are TRBV6-5 and TRBJ1-1; tentatively, D is TRBD1 (6 bases). The V end was cut by 2 bases, the J end by 6 bases, with 16 bases between. The CDR3 spans 15 residues. From germline, CDR1 is MNHEY and CDR2 SVGAGI.

This chain connects TRBV5-1 to TRBJ1-1, with 11 bases aligning to TRBD1. The germline V gene encodes CDR1 SGHRS and CDR2 YFSETQ. The CDR3 sequence is 20 residues long. J was trimmed by 0 bases and V by 3 bases; bases with no gene match: 16. This CDR3 reads CASSSGQGARSSHMNTEAFF. CDR3 nucleotide sequence: TGCGCCAGCAGCTCCGGACAGGGGGCGCGGAGTAGTCATATGAACACTGAAGCTTTCTTT.

The chain is built from TRBV21-1 and TRBJ2-1; the listed D gene, TRBD1, was not tested against the DNA. TRBV21-1 is described as a pseudogene. CDR3 length equals 20 residues. CDR3 protein: CASSKARPDRAGVFSNEQFF. In DNA, the CDR3 is TGTGCCAGCAGCAAAGCGCGCCCGGACAGGGCGGGAGTTTTTAGCAATGAGCAGTTCTTC.